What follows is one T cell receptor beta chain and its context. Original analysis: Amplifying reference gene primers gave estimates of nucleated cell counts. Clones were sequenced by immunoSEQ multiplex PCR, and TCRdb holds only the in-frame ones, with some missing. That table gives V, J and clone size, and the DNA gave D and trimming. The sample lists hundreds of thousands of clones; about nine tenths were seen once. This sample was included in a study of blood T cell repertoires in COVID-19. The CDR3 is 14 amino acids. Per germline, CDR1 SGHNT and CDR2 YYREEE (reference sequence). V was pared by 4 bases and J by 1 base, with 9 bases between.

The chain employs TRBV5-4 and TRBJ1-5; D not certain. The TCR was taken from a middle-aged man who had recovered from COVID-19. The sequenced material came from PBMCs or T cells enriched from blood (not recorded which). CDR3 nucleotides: TGTGCCAGCAGCCCGAGCCCGAGCAATCAGCCCCAGCATTTT. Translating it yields CASSPSPSNQPQHF.